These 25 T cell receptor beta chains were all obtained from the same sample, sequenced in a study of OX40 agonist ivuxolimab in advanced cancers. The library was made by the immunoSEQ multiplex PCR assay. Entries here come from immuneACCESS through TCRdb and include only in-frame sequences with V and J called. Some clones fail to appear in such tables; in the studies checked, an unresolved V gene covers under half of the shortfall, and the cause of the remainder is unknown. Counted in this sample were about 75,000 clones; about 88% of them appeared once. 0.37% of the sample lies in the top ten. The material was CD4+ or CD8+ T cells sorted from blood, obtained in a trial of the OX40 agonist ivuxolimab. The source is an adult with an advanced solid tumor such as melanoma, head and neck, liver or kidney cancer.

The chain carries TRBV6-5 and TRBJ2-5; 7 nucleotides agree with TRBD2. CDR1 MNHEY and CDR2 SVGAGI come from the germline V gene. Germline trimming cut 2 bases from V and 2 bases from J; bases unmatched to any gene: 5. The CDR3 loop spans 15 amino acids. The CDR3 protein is CASSYVQRGQETQYF. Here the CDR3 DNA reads TGTGCCAGCAGTTACGTCCAGCGGGGTCAAGAGACCCAGTACTTC.

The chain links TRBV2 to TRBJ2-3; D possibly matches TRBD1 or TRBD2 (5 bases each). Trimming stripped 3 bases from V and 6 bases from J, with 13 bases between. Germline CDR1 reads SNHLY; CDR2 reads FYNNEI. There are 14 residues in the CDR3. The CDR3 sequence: CASSDREIFDTQYF. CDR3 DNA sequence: TGTGCCAGCAGTGACAGGGAGATATTTGATACGCAGTATTTT.

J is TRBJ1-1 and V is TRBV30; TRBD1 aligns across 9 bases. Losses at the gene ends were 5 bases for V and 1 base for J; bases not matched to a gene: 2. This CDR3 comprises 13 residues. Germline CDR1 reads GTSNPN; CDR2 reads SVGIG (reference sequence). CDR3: CAWDRGANTEAFF. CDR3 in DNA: TGTGCCTGGGACAGGGGGGCGAACACTGAAGCTTTCTTT.

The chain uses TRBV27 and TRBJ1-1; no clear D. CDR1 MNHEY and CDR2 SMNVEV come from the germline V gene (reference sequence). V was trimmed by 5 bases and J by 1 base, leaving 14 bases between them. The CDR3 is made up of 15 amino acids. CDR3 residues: CASSDLQITNTEAFF. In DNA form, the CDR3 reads TGTGCCAGCAGTGACCTACAGATTACGAACACTGAAGCTTTCTTT.

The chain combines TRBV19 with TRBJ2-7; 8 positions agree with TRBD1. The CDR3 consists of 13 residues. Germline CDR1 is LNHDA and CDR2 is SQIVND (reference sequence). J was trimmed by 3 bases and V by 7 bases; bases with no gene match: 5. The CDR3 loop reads CASTRGQGYEQYF. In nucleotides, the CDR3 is TGTGCCAGTACCCGAGGACAGGGCTACGAGCAGTACTTC.

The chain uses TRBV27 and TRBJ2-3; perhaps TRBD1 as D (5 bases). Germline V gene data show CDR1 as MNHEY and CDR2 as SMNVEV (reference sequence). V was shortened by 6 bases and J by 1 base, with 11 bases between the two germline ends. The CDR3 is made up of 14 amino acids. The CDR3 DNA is TGTGCCAGCAGGGGGCTGGTGGGCACAGATACGCAGTATTTT. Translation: CASRGLVGTDTQYF.

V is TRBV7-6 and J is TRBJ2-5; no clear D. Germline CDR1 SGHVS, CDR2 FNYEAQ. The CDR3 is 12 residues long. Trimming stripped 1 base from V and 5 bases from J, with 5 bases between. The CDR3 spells CASSLGAETQYF. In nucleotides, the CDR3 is TGTGCCAGCAGCTTAGGGGCGGAGACCCAGTACTTC.

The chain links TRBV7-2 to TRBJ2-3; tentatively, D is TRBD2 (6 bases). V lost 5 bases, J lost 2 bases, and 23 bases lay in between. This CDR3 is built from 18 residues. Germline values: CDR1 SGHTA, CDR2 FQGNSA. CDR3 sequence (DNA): TGTGCCAGCAGCCAACCCCGGAGGGGAACGGACGACACAGATACGCAGTATTTT. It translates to CASSQPRRGTDDTDTQYF.

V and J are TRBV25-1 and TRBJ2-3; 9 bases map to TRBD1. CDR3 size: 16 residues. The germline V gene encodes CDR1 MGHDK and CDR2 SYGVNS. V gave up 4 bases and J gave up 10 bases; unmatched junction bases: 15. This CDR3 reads CASSGDRDWAGRAQYF. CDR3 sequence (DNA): TGTGCCAGCAGTGGGGACAGGGACTGGGCCGGTAGGGCGCAGTATTTT.

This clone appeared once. CDR3: CASSYGRLAGNEQFF. Written as DNA, the CDR3 is TGTGCCAGCAGTTACGGTAGGCTAGCTGGAAATGAGCAGTTCTTC. This chain joins TRBV6-5 and TRBJ2-1; possible D gene TRBD2, 5 bases. V dropped 2 bases and J dropped 7 bases, with 15 bases sitting between them. There are 15 residues in the CDR3. CDR1 is MNHEY, CDR2 SVGAGI, per germline.

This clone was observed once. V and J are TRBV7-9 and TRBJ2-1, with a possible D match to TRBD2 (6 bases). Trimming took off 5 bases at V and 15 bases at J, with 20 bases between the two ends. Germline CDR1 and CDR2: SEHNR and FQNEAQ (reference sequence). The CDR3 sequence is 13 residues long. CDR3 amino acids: CASSRTGGPEGFF. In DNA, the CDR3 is TGTGCCAGCAGCCGTACCGGGGGACCGGAGGGGTTCTTC. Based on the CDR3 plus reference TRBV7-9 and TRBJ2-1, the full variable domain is DTGVSQNPRHKITKRGQNVTFRCDPISEHNRLYWYRQTLGQGPEFLTYFQNEAQLEKSRLLSDRFSAERPKGSFSTLEIQRTEQGDSAMYLCASSRTGGPEGFFGPGTRLTVL.

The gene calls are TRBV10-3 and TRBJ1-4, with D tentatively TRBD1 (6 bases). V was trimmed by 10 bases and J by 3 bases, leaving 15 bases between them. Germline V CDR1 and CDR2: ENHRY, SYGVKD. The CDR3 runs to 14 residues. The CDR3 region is CATKGGPANEKLFF. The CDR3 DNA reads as TGTGCCACCAAAGGGGGACCAGCTAATGAAAAACTGTTTTTT.

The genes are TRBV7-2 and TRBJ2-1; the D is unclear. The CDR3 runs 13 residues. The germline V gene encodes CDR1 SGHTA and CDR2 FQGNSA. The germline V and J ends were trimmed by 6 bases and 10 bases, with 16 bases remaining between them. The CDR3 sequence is CASRFLEPLEQFF. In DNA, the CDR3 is TGTGCCAGCAGATTTCTAGAGCCTCTGGAGCAGTTCTTC.

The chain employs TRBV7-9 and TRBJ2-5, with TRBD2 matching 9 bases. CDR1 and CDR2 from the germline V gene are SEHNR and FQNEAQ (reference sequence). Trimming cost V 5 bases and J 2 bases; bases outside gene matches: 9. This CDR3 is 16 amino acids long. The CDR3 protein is CASSPLRAGGQETQYF. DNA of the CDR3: TGTGCCAGCAGCCCTTTAAGGGCGGGAGGGCAAGAGACCCAGTACTTC.

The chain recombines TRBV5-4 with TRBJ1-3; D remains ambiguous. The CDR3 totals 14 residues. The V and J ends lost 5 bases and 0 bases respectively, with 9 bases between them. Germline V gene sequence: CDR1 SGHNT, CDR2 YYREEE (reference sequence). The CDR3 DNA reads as TGTGCCAGCAGTCTGGACCTCTCTGGAAACACCATATATTTT. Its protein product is CASSLDLSGNTIYF.

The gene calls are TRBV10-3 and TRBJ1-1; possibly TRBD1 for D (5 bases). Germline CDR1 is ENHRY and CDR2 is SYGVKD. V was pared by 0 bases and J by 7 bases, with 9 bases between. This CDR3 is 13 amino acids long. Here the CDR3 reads CAISESGDGEAFF. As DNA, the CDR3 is TGTGCCATCAGTGAGTCCGGGGACGGTGAAGCTTTCTTT.

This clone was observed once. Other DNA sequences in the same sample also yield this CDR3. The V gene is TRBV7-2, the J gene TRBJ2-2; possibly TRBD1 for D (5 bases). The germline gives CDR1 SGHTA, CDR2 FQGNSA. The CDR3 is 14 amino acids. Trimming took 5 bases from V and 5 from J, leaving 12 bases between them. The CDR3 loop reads CASSKAGQTGELFF. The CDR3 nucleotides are TGTGCCAGCAGCAAAGCAGGGCAGACCGGGGAGCTGTTTTTT.

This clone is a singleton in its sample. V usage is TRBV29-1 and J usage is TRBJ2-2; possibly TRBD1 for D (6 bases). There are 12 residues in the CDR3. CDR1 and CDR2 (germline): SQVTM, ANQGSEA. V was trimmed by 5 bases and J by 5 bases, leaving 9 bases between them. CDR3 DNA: TGCAGCGTTCTAACAGGGACCGGGGAGCTGTTTTTT. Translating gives CSVLTGTGELFF.

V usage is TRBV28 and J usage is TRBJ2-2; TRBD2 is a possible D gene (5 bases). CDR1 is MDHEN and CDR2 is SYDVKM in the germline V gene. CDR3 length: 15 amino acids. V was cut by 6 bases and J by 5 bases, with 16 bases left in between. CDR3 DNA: TGTGCCAGCAGCCTAACTAGTTTTGGGACCGGGGAGCTGTTTTTT. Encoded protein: CASSLTSFGTGELFF.

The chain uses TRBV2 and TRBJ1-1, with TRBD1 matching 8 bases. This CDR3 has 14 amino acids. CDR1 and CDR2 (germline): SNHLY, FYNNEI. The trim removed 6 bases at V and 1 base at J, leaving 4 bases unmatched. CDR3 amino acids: CASRKGQANTEAFF. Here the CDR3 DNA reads TGTGCCAGCAGGAAGGGACAGGCGAACACTGAAGCTTTCTTT.

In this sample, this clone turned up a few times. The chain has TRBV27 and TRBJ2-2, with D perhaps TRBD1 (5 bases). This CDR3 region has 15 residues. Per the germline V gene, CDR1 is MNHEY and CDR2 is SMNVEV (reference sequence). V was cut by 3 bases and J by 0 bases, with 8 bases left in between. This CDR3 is CASSFVGANTGELFF. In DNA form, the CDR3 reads TGTGCCAGCAGTTTTGTAGGGGCGAACACCGGGGAGCTGTTTTTT.

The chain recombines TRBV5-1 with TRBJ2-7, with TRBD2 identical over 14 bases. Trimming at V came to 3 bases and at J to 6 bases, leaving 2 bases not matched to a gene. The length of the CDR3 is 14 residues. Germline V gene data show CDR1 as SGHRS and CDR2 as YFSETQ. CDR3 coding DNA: TGCGCCAGCAGCTCGGGACTAGCGGGAGTCGAGCAGTACTTC. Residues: CASSSGLAGVEQYF.

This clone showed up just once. The CDR3 DNA reads as TGTGCCAGCAGCTTTAACGCAGGGGGGGACACTGAAGCTTTCTTT. Translated, it gives CASSFNAGGDTEAFF. The chain uses TRBV7-2 and TRBJ1-1; 7 bases map to TRBD1. Germline V gives CDR1 SGHTA, CDR2 FQGNSA. This CDR3 contains 15 residues. Trimming removed 3 bases from V and 3 bases from J; junction bases left unmatched: 7.

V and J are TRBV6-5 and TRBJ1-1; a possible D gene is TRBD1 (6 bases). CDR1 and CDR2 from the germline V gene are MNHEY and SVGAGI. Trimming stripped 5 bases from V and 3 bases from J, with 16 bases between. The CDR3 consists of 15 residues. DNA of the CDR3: TGTGCCAGCAGTACTATTGGACAGTCCTACACTGAAGCTTTCTTT. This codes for CASSTIGQSYTEAFF.

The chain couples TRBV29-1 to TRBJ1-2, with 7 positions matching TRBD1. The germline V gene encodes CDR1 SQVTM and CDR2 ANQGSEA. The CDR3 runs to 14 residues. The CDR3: CTIRGGNLTYGYTF. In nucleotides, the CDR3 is TGCACCATCAGGGGGGGAAATCTTACCTATGGCTACACCTTC.